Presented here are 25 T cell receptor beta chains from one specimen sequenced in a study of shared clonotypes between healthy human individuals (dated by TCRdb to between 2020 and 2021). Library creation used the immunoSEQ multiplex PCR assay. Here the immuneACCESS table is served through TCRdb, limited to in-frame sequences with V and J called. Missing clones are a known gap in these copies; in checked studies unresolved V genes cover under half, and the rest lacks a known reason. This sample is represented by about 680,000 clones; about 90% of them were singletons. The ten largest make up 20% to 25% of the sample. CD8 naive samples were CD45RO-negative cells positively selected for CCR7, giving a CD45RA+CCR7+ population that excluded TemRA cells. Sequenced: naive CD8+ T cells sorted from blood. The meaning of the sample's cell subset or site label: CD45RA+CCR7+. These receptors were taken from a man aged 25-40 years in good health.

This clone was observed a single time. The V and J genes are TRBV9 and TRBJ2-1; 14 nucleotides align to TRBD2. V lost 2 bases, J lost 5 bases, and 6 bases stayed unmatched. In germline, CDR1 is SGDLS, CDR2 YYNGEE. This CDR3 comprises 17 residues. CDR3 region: CASSVGTSGSRDNEQFF. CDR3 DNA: TGTGCCAGCAGCGTGGGGACTAGCGGGAGTAGAGACAATGAGCAGTTCTTC.

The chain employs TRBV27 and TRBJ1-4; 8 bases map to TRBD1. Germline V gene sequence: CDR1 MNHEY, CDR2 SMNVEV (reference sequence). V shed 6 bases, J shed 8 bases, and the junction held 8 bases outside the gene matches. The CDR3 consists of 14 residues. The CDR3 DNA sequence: TGTGCCAGCAGCCCAGGACAGGGAAACGAAAAACTGTTTTTT. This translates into CASSPGQGNEKLFF.

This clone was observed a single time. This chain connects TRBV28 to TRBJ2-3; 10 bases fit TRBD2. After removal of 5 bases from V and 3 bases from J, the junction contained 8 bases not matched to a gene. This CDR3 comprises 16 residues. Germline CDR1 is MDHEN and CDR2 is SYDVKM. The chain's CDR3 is CASSLLAGVETDTQYF. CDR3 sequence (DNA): TGTGCCAGCAGTCTCCTAGCGGGAGTTGAGACAGATACGCAGTATTTT.

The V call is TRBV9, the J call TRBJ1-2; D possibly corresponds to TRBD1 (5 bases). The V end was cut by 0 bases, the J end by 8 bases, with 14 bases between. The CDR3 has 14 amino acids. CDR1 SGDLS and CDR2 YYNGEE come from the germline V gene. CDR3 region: CASSVGDSASGYTF. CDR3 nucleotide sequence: TGTGCCAGCAGCGTAGGGGACTCAGCAAGCGGCTACACCTTC.

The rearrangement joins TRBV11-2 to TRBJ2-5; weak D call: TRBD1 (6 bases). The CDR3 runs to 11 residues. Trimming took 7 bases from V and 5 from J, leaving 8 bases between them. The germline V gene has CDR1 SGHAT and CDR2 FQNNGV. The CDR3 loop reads CASTTGETQYF. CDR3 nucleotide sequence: TGTGCCAGCACTACAGGGGAGACCCAGTACTTC.

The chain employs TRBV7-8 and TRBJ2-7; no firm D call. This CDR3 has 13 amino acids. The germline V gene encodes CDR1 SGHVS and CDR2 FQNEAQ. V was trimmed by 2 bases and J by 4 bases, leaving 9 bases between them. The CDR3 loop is CASSLPGWYEQYF. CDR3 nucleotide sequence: TGTGCCAGCAGCTTACCGGGTTGGTACGAGCAGTACTTC.

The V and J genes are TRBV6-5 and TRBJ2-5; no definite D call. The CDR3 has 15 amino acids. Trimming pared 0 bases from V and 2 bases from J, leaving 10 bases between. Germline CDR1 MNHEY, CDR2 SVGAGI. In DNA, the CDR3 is TGTGCCAGCAGTTACTCGAACTTAGCACAAGAGACCCAGTACTTC. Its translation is CASSYSNLAQETQYF.

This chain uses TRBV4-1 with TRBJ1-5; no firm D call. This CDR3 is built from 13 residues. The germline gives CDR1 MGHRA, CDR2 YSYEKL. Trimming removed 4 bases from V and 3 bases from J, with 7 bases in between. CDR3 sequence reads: CASSLQYNQPQHF. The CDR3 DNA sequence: TGCGCCAGCAGCCTCCAGTACAATCAGCCCCAGCATTTT.

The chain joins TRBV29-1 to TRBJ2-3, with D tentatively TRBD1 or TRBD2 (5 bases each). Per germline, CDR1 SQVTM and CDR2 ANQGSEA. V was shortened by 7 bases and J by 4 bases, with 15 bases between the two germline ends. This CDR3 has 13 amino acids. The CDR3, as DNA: TGCAGCGCAGGGAGTTCGGTGGCAGATACGCAGTATTTT. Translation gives CSAGSSVADTQYF.

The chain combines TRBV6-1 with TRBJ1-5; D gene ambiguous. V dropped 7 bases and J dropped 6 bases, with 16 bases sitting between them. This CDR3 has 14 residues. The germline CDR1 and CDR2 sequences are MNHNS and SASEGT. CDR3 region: CASNIERLGQPQHF. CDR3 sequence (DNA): TGTGCCAGCAATATTGAGAGGTTAGGTCAGCCCCAGCATTTT.

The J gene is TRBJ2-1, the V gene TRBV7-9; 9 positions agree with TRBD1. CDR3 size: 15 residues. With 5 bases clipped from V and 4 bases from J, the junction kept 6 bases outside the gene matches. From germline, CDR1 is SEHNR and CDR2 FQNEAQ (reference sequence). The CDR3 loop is CASSRRDRVYNEQFF. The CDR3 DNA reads TGTGCCAGCAGCCGGCGGGACAGGGTTTACAATGAGCAGTTCTTC.

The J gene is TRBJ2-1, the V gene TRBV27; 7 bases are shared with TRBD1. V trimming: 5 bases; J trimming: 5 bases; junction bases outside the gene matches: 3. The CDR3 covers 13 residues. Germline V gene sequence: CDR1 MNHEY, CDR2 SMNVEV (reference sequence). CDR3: CASSRGTDNEQFF. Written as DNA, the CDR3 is TGTGCCAGCAGTAGGGGGACAGACAATGAGCAGTTCTTC.

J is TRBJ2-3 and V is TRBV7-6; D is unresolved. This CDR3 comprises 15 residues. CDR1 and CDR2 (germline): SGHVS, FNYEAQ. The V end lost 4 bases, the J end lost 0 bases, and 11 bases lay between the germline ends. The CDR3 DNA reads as TGTGCCAGCAGCTCCCCCCTGGACAGCACAGATACGCAGTATTTT. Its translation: CASSSPLDSTDTQYF.

The CDR3 reads CASSVAAGGPSDTQYF. CDR3 nucleotide sequence: TGTGCCAGCAGCGTAGCTGCGGGAGGGCCGTCAGATACGCAGTATTTT. The rearrangement uses TRBV5-6 and TRBJ2-3, with 9 positions matching TRBD2. J lost 4 bases, V lost 4 bases, and 10 bases had no gene match. Germline V CDR1 and CDR2: SGHDT, YYEEEE. This CDR3 has 16 amino acids.

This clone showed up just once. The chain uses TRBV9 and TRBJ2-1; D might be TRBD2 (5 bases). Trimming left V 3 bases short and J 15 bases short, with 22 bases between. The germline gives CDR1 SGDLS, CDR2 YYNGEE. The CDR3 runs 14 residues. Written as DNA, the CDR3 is TGTGCCAGCAGCGCCCCTGGCGGGCATACAATTCGGTTCTTC. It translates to CASSAPGGHTIRFF.

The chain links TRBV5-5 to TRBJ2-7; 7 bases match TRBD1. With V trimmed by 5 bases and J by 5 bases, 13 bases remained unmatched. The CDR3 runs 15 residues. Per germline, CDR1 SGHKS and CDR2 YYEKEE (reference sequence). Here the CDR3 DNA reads TGTGCCAGCAGAAATAGGGGGCACAACGGCAACGAGCAGTACTTC. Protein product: CASRNRGHNGNEQYF.

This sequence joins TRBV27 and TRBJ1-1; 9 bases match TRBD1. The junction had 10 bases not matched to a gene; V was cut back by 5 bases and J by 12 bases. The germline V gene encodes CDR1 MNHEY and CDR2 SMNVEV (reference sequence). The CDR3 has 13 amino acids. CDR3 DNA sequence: TGTGCCAGCAGTGTCCCGGGACAGGGAGAGACTTTCTTT. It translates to CASSVPGQGETFF.

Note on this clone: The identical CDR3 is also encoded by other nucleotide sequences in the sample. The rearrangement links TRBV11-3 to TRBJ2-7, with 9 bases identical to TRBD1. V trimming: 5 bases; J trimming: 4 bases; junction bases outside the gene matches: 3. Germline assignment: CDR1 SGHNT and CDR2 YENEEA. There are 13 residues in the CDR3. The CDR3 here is CASSPGQGYEQYF. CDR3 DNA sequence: TGTGCCAGCAGCCCGGGACAGGGTTACGAGCAGTACTTC.

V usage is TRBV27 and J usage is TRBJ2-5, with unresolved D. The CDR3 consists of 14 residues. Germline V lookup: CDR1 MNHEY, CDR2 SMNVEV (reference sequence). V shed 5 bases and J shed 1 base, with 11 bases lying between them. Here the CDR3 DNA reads TGTGCCAGCAGTCCCCTCGAAAGCCAAGAGACCCAGTACTTC. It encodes CASSPLESQETQYF.

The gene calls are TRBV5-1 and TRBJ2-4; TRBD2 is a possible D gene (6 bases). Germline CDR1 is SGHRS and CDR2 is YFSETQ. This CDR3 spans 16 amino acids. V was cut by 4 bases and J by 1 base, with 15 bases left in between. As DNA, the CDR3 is TGCGCCAGCAGCCCCCCGATCCGGGGGGCCAAAAACATTCAGTACTTC. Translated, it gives CASSPPIRGAKNIQYF. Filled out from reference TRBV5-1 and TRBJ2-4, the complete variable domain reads KAGVTQTPRYLIKTRGQQVTLSCSPISGHRSVSWYQQTPGQGLQFLFEYFSETQRNKGNFPGRFSGRQFSNSRSEMNVSTLELGDSALYLCASSPPIRGAKNIQYFGAGTRLSVL.

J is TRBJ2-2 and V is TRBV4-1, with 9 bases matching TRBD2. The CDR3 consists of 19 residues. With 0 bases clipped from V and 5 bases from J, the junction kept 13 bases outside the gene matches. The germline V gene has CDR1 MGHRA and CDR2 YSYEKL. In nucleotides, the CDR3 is TGCGCCAGCAGCCAAGAGGGGTGGGCTAACGCGGGAGGGACCGGGGAGCTGTTTTTT. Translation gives CASSQEGWANAGGTGELFF.

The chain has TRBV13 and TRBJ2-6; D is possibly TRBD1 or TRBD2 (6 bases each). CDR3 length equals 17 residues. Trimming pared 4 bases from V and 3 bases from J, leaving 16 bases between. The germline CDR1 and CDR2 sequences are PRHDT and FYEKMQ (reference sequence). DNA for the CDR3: TGTGCCAGCAGCTCGCGTCGGGGGCGCGGTGGGGCCAACGTCCTGACTTTC. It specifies CASSSRRGRGGANVLTF.

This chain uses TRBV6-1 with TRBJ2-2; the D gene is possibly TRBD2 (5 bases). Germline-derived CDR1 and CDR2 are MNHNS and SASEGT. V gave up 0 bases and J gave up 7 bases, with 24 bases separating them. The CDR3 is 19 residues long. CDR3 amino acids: CASSEAPRLQNSDFGELFF. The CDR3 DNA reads TGTGCCAGCAGTGAAGCGCCCCGACTACAGAATAGCGATTTCGGGGAGCTGTTTTTT.

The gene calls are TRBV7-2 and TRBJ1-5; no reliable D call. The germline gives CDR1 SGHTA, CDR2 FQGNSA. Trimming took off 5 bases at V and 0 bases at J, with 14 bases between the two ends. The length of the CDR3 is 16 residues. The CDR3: CASSLGPLGSNQPQHF. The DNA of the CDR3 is TGTGCCAGCAGCCTCGGCCCTCTGGGTAGCAATCAGCCCCAGCATTTT.

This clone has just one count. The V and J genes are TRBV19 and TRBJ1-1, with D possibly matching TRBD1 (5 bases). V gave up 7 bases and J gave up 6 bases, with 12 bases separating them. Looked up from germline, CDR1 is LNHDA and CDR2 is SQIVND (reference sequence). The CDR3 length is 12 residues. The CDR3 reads CASNTGVSEAFF. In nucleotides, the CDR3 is TGTGCCAGTAACACGGGGGTTTCTGAAGCTTTCTTT.